This T cell receptor (beta chain) was recorded in a study of molecular identifiers for immune sequencing clone quantification. Turning to the study itself: Replicates partitioned RNA from roughly 21,000 or 96,000 naive CD8 cells into five parts, sequencing four.

In TCRdb, the PCR reads were re-called with MiXCR into one record per CDR3 protein. The data show under 85,000 distinct CDR3 sequences, with about a sixth seen just once and approximately 1.5% held by the top ten. This CDR3 has 12 amino acids. Trimming shortened V by 1 base and J by 8 bases, and 8 bases separated the two germline ends. Looked up from germline, CDR1 is MNHEY and CDR2 is SMNVEV (reference sequence). The naive CD8 libraries originated from between roughly 18,000 and 1,100,000 sorted cells and drew on 10%, 30% or 50% RNA. When naive CD8 T cells were sorted, they were gated as CD8+CD4-CCR7+CD45RA+. Study findings and constraints: Jurkat TCR RNA spiked in from one cell could reportedly be detected among about a million naive cells.

This clonotype was detected many times. The antigen remains unidentified. The receptor's source is a human donor in good health. Some libraries in this study had Jurkat cell RNA spiked in. The V gene is TRBV27, the J gene TRBJ1-1; D remains unclear. Sequencing was performed on naive CD8+ T cells from blood, with Jurkat cell RNA spiked in. Subset: FACS-sorted CD8+CD4-CCR7+CD45RA+ naive T cells. CDR3 residues: CASSLLRGEAFF. CDR3 nucleotides: TGTGCCAGCAGTTTATTGAGAGGGGAAGCTTTCTTT.